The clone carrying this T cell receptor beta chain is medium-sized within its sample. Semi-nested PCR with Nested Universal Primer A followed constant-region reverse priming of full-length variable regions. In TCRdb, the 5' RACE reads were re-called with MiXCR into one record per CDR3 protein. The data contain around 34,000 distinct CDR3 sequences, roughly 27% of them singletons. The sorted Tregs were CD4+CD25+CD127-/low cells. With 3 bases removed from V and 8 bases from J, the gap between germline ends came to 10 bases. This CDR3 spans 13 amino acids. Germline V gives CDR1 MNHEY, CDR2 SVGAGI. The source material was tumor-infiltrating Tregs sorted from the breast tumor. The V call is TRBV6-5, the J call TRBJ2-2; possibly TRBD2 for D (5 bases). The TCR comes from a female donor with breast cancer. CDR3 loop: CASSYDPGGELFF. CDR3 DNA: TGTGCCAGCAGTTATGACCCGGGGGGGGAGCTGTTTTTT.